This TCR beta chain was sequenced for a study of breast tumors, draining lymph nodes, adjacent tissues listed by TCRdb under 2016. Notes on the research overall: The study compared TCR beta repertoires across tumor, adjacent nontumor tissue and axillary lymph nodes from breast cancer patients. In human breast cancer, the study set out to assess how tumor, surrounding tissue and draining lymph node repertoires relate to one another and whether T cells might be exchanged between them.

Note on this clonotype: It has no known antigen specificity. Within one base of it there is no much larger clone, and no base qualities were kept.

From a lookup of the germline V gene (reference sequence), CDR1 and CDR2 are LNHDA and SQIVND. The CDR3 goes from the cysteine to the phenylalanine over 14 residues. Only the CDR3 region is kept as DNA, spanning 42 bases read in frame from base 1. The germline V and J ends show losses of 6 bases and 0 bases respectively, and no gene match explains 4 bases of the junction. The lymph node samples were taken from the axillary draining lymph nodes of breast cancer patients. TCRdb records Illumina HiSeq 2000 as the sequencer. Multiplex PCR amplification was used to build the TCR beta chain libraries. The amplified TCR beta chain products were analyzed by high-throughput sequencing. TCRdb reworked the public reads: Q25 trimming with fastp, MiXCR clone assembly, productive beta chains retained. Rows are unified per CDR3 protein, each entry keeping the most common DNA and genes. The sample data list roughly 220,000 distinct CDR3 sequences, and under 35% of these were observed just once. The ten biggest clones cover approximately 3.6% of the sample.

Broader findings and caveats from the paper: The data were considered consistent with most tumor T cells being derived from the lymph node and subsequently expanding within tumor tissue. Tumor T-cell repertoires showed less diversity than lymph node repertoires and more diversity than nontumor tissue repertoires, and tumor T-cell repertoires showed preferential V and J gene usage. The study presented the conclusion that tumor T cells originate in lymph nodes as consistent with a hypothesis, not as something directly demonstrated. The similarity between tumor and nontumor tissue repertoires was significantly greater in luminal-like breast cancer than in basal-like breast cancer.

The receptor chain draws on TRBV19 and TRBJ2-7; TRBD1 lines up with 8 middle nucleotides. Sample: axillary lymph node tissue. This sequence originates from a female donor with breast cancer. Some clones in this sample may be carry-over from other donors' samples. The nucleotides are TGTGCCAGTAGCAGGACAGGGCCCTCCTACGAGCAGTACTTC. It encodes CASSRTGPSYEQYF.